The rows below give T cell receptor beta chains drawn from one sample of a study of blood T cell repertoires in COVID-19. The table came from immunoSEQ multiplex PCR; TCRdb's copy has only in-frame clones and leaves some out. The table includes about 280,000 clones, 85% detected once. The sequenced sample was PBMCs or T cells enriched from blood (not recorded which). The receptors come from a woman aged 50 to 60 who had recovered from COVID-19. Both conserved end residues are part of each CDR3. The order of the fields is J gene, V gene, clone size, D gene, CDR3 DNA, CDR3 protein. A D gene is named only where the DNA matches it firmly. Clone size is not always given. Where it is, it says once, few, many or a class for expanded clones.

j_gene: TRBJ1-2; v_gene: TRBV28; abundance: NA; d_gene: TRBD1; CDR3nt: TGTGCCAGCAGTTGGGACAGGGTCGACTATGGCTACACCTTC; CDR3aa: CASSWDRVDYGYTF
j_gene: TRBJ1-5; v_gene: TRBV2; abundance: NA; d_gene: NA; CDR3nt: TGTGCCAGCAGTGTGTGGCAAGACAATCAGCCCCAGCATTTT; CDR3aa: CASSVWQDNQPQHF
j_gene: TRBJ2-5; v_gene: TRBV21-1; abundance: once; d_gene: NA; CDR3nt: TGTGCCAGCAGCAAGGGGGCTGAGACCCAGTACTTC; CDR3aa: CASSKGAETQYF
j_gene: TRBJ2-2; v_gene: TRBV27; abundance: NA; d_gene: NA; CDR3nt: TGTGCCAGCAGTTTTAGTCCGGCGAACACCGGGGAGCTGTTTTTT; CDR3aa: CASSFSPANTGELFF
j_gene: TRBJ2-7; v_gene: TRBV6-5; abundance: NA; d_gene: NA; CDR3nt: TGTGCCAGCAGGGAGGGGACAGTCCACGAGCAGTACTTC; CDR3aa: CASREGTVHEQYF
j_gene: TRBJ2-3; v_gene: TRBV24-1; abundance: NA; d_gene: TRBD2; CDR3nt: TGTGCCACCAGGACTGTGGCGGGAGGTAAAGATACGCAGTATTTT; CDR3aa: CATRTVAGGKDTQYF
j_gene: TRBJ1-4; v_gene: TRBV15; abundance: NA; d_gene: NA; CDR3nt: TGTGCCACCAGCAGAGACGGGGGGGAAAAACTGTTTTTT; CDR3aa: CATSRDGGEKLFF
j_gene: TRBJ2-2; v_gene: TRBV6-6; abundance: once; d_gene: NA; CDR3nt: TGTGCCAGCAGTGGCGGGCAGGGGATTAACACCGGGGAGCTGTTTTTT; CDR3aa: CASSGGQGINTGELFF
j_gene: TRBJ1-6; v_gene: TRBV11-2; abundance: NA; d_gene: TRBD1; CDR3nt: TGTGCCAGCAGCGGAAGGGGACAGAGCAATTCACCCCTCCACTTT; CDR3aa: CASSGRGQSNSPLHF
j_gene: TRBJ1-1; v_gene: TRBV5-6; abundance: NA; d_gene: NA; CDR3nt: TGTGCCAGCAGCTTACGGGTCACTGAAGCTTTCTTT; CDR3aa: CASSLRVTEAFF
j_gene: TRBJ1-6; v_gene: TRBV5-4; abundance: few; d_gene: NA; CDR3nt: TGTGCCAGCAGCCGGATGGGAGGACAAGATAATTCACCCCTCCACTTT; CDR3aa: CASSRMGGQDNSPLHF
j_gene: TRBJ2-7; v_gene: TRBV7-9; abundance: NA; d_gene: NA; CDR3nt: TGTGCCAGCAGCTTAGCCTTCGGAGAAGAGCAGTACTTC; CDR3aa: CASSLAFGEEQYF
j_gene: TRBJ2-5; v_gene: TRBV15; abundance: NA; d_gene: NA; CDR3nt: TGTGCCACCAGCAGAGATCTCACACAAGAGACCCAGTACTTC; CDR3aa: CATSRDLTQETQYF